These 19 T cell receptor beta chains share one sample of origin, sequenced in a study of T-cell memory formation after mild COVID-19. TCRdb re-analysed the 5' RACE reads in MiXCR, keeping a single row per CDR3 protein. The sample has around 450,000 distinct CDR3 sequences, 15% to 20% seen once; the top ten hold around 9.2%. Specimen: PBMCs or a T cell subset sorted from them (not recorded which). Receptors originate from an adult woman who had mild COVID-19 (a few samples of this study predate the infection). Cell type and time point are not known.

The table lists this clonotype with a few counts. This rearrangement joins TRBV21-1 to TRBJ2-7; TRBD1 is taken as the D call from the table, unchecked against the DNA. TRBV21-1 is annotated as a pseudogene. The CDR3 sequence is 15 residues long. CDR3 coding DNA: TGTGCCAGCAGCCCTATAGGGGTAGCCTCCTACGAGCAGTACTTC. It codes for CASSPIGVASYEQYF.

In regard to this clonotype: A read error may produce the germline difference seen at one junction end. V and J are TRBV6-1 and TRBJ2-1; D is possibly TRBD1 or TRBD2 (6 bases each). Per germline, CDR1 MNHNS and CDR2 SASEGT. There are 14 residues in the CDR3. The CDR3 DNA sequence: TGTGCCAGCAGCAACGGGGGCTCCGACAATGAGCAGTTCTTC. Protein sequence: CASSNGGSDNEQFF.

The sample holds a few counts of this clonotype. The chain couples TRBV30 to TRBJ1-1; possible D gene TRBD1, 5 bases. Germline V gene lookup returns CDR1 GTSNPN and CDR2 SVGIG (reference sequence). There are 12 residues in the CDR3. Trimming removed 3 bases from V and 4 bases from J, with 9 bases in between. The CDR3 coding sequence is TGTGCCTGGAGCCGGGGCAGCACTGAAGCTTTCTTT. It specifies CAWSRGSTEAFF.

This clonotype came up a few times. The chain is built from TRBV7-8 and TRBJ1-1; TRBD1 agrees at 8 bases. Trimming cost V 5 bases and J 8 bases; bases outside gene matches: 7. The length of the CDR3 is 13 residues. CDR1 SGHVS and CDR2 FQNEAQ come from the germline V gene. The CDR3 coding sequence is TGTGCCAGCAGCCACCGGACAGGGCCCGAAGCTTTCTTT. It is translated as CASSHRTGPEAFF.

At least ten counts were recorded for this clonotype. The chain links TRBV7-8 to TRBJ2-2; TRBD1 might be the D (5 bases). Trimming took off 1 base at V and 7 bases at J, with 19 bases between the two ends. There are 17 residues in the CDR3. Germline V gives CDR1 SGHVS, CDR2 FQNEAQ. The CDR3 sequence: CASSLESGSGLNGELFF. For the CDR3, the DNA is TGTGCCAGCAGCTTAGAGTCCGGGTCAGGGTTGAACGGGGAGCTGTTTTTT. Full variable domain (remainder filled in from reference TRBV7-8 and TRBJ2-2): GAGVSQSPRYKVAKRGQDVALRCDPISGHVSLFWYQQALGQGPEFLTYFQNEAQLDKSGLPSDRFFAERPEGSVSTLKIQRTQQEDSAVYLCASSLESGSGLNGELFFGEGSRLTVL.

The V call is TRBV19, the J call TRBJ1-1; no definite D call. V was cut by 10 bases and J by 3 bases, with 15 bases left in between. From germline, CDR1 is LNHDA and CDR2 SQIVND (reference sequence). The CDR3 totals 13 residues. The CDR3 here is CATKLGIDTEAFF. CDR3 DNA sequence: TGTGCCACCAAATTGGGAATCGACACTGAAGCTTTCTTT.

At least ten counts were recorded for this clonotype. V and J are TRBV5-1 and TRBJ2-2; 7 nucleotides agree with TRBD2. Germline CDR1 and CDR2: SGHRS and YFSETQ. The V gene end was trimmed by 4 bases and the J gene end by 4 bases; junction bases not matched to a gene: 10. This CDR3 is 16 amino acids long. As DNA, the CDR3 is TGCGCCAGCAGCGCCCCCGGGACTATATTCACCGGGGAGCTGTTTTTT. This sequence encodes CASSAPGTIFTGELFF.

In DNA form, the CDR3 reads TGCGCCAGCAGCTCTTTGCCCAATGAGCAGTTCTTC. It yields the protein CASSSLPNEQFF. The chain is built from TRBV4-1 and TRBJ2-1; unclear D gene. CDR1 MGHRA and CDR2 YSYEKL come from the germline V gene. The CDR3 length is 12 residues. The germline V and J ends were trimmed by 5 bases and 6 bases, with 8 bases remaining between them.

In this sample, this clonotype turned up a few times. The chain combines TRBV15 with TRBJ2-7; D is unresolved. V lost 0 bases and J lost 2, with 8 bases in between. The germline V gene encodes CDR1 LNHNV and CDR2 YYDKDF (reference sequence). The CDR3 consists of 14 residues. This chain's CDR3 is CATSRDVGTYEQYF. CDR3 sequence (DNA): TGTGCCACCAGCAGAGATGTGGGAACCTACGAGCAGTACTTC.

The chain combines TRBV18 with TRBJ1-1, with TRBD1 matching 8 bases. The germline V gene has CDR1 KGHSH and CDR2 LQKENI. This CDR3 spans 14 amino acids. V trimming: 4 bases; J trimming: 10 bases; junction bases outside the gene matches: 11. The CDR3 bases are TGTGCCAGCTCACTCGGGACAGGACCCGGGGGAGCTTTCTTT. Its protein is CASSLGTGPGGAFF.

This chain joins TRBV24-1 and TRBJ2-7, with a tentative D call TRBD1 (6 bases). Germline V lookup: CDR1 KGHDR, CDR2 SFDVKD. The CDR3 has 12 amino acids. The germline V and J ends were trimmed by 7 bases and 5 bases, with 11 bases remaining between them. The CDR3 sequence: CATSGYRDEQYF. Written as DNA, the CDR3 is TGTGCCACCAGCGGTTACAGGGACGAGCAGTACTTC.

The rearrangement joins TRBV7-8 to TRBJ2-2; 11 bases are shared with TRBD2. V gave up 0 bases and J gave up 6 bases; unmatched junction bases: 9. The germline V gene has CDR1 SGHVS and CDR2 FQNEAQ. This CDR3 has 18 amino acids. The CDR3 region has the DNA TGTGCCAGCAGCTTAGCGGCTAGCGGGAGGCCCAGTGCCGGGGAGCTGTTTTTT. Its translation is CASSLAASGRPSAGELFF.

V is TRBV7-8 and J is TRBJ2-7, with D perhaps matching TRBD2 (5 bases). Germline CDR1 is SGHVS and CDR2 is FQNEAQ. V was pared by 1 base and J by 4 bases, with 14 bases between. This CDR3 has 15 residues. CDR3 region: CASSLGVIRGYEQYF. CDR3 DNA: TGTGCCAGCAGCTTAGGGGTAATCAGAGGGTACGAGCAGTACTTC.

The chain joins TRBV4-2 to TRBJ2-3; D is undetermined. CDR3 length equals 13 residues. Trimming left V 0 bases short and J 3 bases short, with 4 bases between. Germline loops: CDR1 LGHNA, CDR2 YNFKEQ. The CDR3 region is CASSQDYTDTQYF. For the CDR3, the DNA is TGTGCCAGCAGCCAAGATTATACAGATACGCAGTATTTT.

The chain carries TRBV5-5 and TRBJ2-3, with TRBD2 identical over 8 bases. This CDR3 has 14 residues. The J segment lost 4 bases and the V segment lost 9 bases, leaving 10 bases of the junction unmatched. The germline V gene has CDR1 SGHKS and CDR2 YYEKEE (reference sequence). In DNA form, the CDR3 reads TGTGCCACCGCTAGGCGGGGGGCCCCAGATACGCAGTATTTT. It is translated as CATARRGAPDTQYF.

Notes on this clonotype: The germline gene is not matched at one end of the junction; a read error may be the cause. The CDR3 sequence is CASSPTLSDTQYF. The CDR3 DNA is TGTGCTAGCAGCCCCACCCTCTCAGATACGCAGTATTTT. The chain links TRBV7-7 to TRBJ2-3; D not resolved. Germline assignment: CDR1 SSHAT and CDR2 FNYEAQ (reference sequence). This CDR3 is built from 13 residues. Filled out from reference TRBV7-7 and TRBJ2-3, the complete variable domain reads GAGVSQSPRYKVTKRGQDVTLRCDPISSHATLYWYQQALGQGPEFLTYFNYEAQPDKSGLPSDRFSAERPEGSISTLTIQRTEQRDSAMYRCASSPTLSDTQYFGPGTRLTVL.

This clonotype was recorded at least ten times. V gene TRBV3-1 combines with J gene TRBJ2-7; TRBD2 matches at 7 bases. The length of the CDR3 is 12 residues. V trimming: 4 bases; J trimming: 6 bases; junction bases outside the gene matches: 3. CDR1 is LGHDT, CDR2 YNNKEL, per germline (reference sequence). CDR3 bases: TGTGCCAGCAGCCCGGGACTATCCGAGCAGTACTTC. Its translation: CASSPGLSEQYF.

The CDR3 nucleotides read TGTGCCAGCAGCTTAGAGCTAGCCGGGAGAGGAGAGACCCAGTACTTC. This translates into CASSLELAGRGETQYF. The chain joins TRBV11-2 to TRBJ2-5, with D perhaps matching TRBD2 (6 bases). This CDR3 region has 16 residues. CDR1 is SGHAT, CDR2 FQNNGV, per germline. V shed 0 bases and J shed 4 bases, with 15 bases lying between them.

This clonotype occurred a few times. The chain combines TRBV12-3 or TRBV12-4 with TRBJ2-7, with D uncertain. The CDR3 runs 10 residues. The V end lost 4 bases, the J end lost 6 bases, and 4 bases lay between the germline ends. CDR3 coding DNA: TGTGCCAGCAGTTCTGCCGAGCAGTACTTC. Its protein product is CASSSAEQYF.